Below are 23 T cell receptor beta chains sequenced from a single sample in a study of patients and donors after allogeneic stem cell transplantation. Using its own MiXCR run on the RT-PCR reads, TCRdb lists one record per CDR3 protein. The sample holds roughly 21,000 distinct CDR3 sequences, about 28% seen once. The sample consisted of blood, either unsorted or a sorted T cell fraction (not recorded which). All receptors come from a human donor who was either an allogeneic HSCT recipient or a stem cell or donor lymphocyte infusion donor (not recorded which). It is not recorded whose cells these are; they may come from a transplant donor.

The chain links TRBV10-3 to TRBJ2-5, with 9 positions matching TRBD1. J lost 1 base, V lost 8 bases, and 5 bases had no gene match. Germline V gene lookup returns CDR1 ENHRY and CDR2 SYGVKD. The CDR3 covers 14 residues. CDR3 DNA sequence: TGTGCCATCCGTTCGGGACAGGGCCAAGAGACCCAGTACTTC. This sequence encodes CAIRSGQGQETQYF.

The chain has TRBV5-1 and TRBJ2-5; 8 bases agree with TRBD2. The germline gives CDR1 SGHRS, CDR2 YFSETQ. J lost 0 bases, V lost 5 bases, and 6 bases had no gene match. CDR3 length: 15 residues. In nucleotides, the CDR3 is TGCGCCAGCAGTAAAAGCGGGGGAAACCAAGAGACCCAGTACTTC. Amino acids: CASSKSGGNQETQYF.

This clonotype was seen only a few times. V and J are TRBV28 and TRBJ2-3; D might be TRBD1 (6 bases). This CDR3 comprises 13 residues. Germline-derived CDR1 and CDR2 are MDHEN and SYDVKM. V dropped 5 bases and J dropped 5 bases, with 11 bases sitting between them. The CDR3 protein is CASSPGVVDTQYF. The CDR3 coding sequence is TGTGCCAGCAGTCCAGGGGTGGTAGATACGCAGTATTTT. The complete variable domain, with remaining parts taken from reference TRBV28 and TRBJ2-3, reads DVKVTQSSRYLVKRTGEKVFLECVQDMDHENMFWYRQDPGLGLRLIYFSYDVKMKEKGDIPEGYSVSREKKERFSLILESASTNQTSMYLCASSPGVVDTQYFGPGTRLTVL.

This chain joins TRBV27 and TRBJ1-6, with D hard to call. Trimming stripped 2 bases from V and 7 bases from J, with 9 bases between. In germline, CDR1 is MNHEY, CDR2 SMNVEV (reference sequence). The CDR3 is 14 residues long. The CDR3 reads CASSLVTPNSPLHF. Here the CDR3 DNA reads TGTGCCAGCAGTTTAGTGACTCCCAATTCACCCCTCCACTTT.

In its sample, this clonotype was seen a few times. V usage is TRBV6-5 and J usage is TRBJ2-1; the match to TRBD2 covers 13 bases. The CDR3 contains 17 residues. Looked up from germline, CDR1 is MNHEY and CDR2 is SVGAGI. J was trimmed by 6 bases and V by 4 bases; bases with no gene match: 9. This CDR3 is CASSSYPGLAGSNEQFF. The DNA of the CDR3 is TGTGCCAGCAGTTCGTACCCGGGACTAGCGGGGAGCAATGAGCAGTTCTTC.

The chain joins TRBV24-1 to TRBJ2-5; 9 positions match TRBD1. CDR3 length: 16 amino acids. Germline-derived CDR1 and CDR2 are KGHDR and SFDVKD. Trimming took 4 bases from V and 5 from J; bases not matched to a gene: 10. The CDR3 DNA reads as TGTGCCACCAGTGACCCCGACAGGGGGAGAACGGAGACCCAGTACTTC. It encodes CATSDPDRGRTETQYF.

The chain combines TRBV5-5 with TRBJ1-2, with D maybe TRBD1 (6 bases). Deletions cut 3 bases from V and 4 bases from J, with 16 bases between. Germline CDR1 is SGHKS and CDR2 is YYEKEE (reference sequence). The CDR3 is 15 residues long. In nucleotides, the CDR3 is TGTGCCAGCAGCTCCCCGACAGGCCCTTTCTATGGCTACACCTTC. The encoded protein is CASSSPTGPFYGYTF.

V and J are TRBV7-9 and TRBJ1-2; no clear D. Germline V gene data show CDR1 as SEHNR and CDR2 as FQNEAQ (reference sequence). Trimming removed 2 bases at V and 7 bases at J, with 17 bases between. The CDR3 contains 15 residues. CDR3 sequence reads: CASSLTLRGQGGYTF. The DNA of the CDR3 is TGTGCCAGCAGCTTAACTCTCCGGGGTCAAGGTGGCTACACCTTC.

This clonotype was seen only a few times. The chain couples TRBV29-1 to TRBJ1-1, with D uncertain. V lost 8 bases and J 1 base, leaving 14 bases between the germline ends. The CDR3 contains 13 residues. Germline V gene lookup returns CDR1 SQVTM and CDR2 ANQGSEA. This chain's CDR3 is CSTVRGSNTEAFF. The CDR3, as DNA: TGCAGCACTGTCCGTGGGTCGAACACTGAAGCTTTCTTT. The variable domain in full, completed from reference TRBV29-1 and TRBJ1-1, reads SAVISQKPSRDICQRGTSLTIQCQVDSQVTMMFWYRQQPGQSLTLIATANQGSEATYESGFVIDKFPISRPNLTFSTLTVSNMSPEDSSIYLCSTVRGSNTEAFFGQGTRLTVV.

CDR3: CSAKPTGRRYGYTF. CDR3 coding DNA: TGCAGTGCTAAGCCGACAGGGCGGCGATATGGCTACACCTTC. V and J are TRBV20-1 and TRBJ1-2, with 7 bases matching TRBD1. Germline V gives CDR1 DFQATT, CDR2 SNEGSKA (reference sequence). The V and J ends lost 4 bases and 5 bases, in that order; junction bases with no gene match: 10. The CDR3 is 14 amino acids.

This clonotype has a handful of counts. CDR3 DNA sequence: TGCGCCAGCAGCTTGGCCCCGGGAGTTGATTCACCCCTCCACTTT. Translating gives CASSLAPGVDSPLHF. The genes are TRBV5-1 and TRBJ1-6; D unresolved. The CDR3 has 15 residues. The ends were cut back, 0 bases at V and 8 bases at J, with 12 bases in the middle. Germline loops: CDR1 SGHRS, CDR2 YFSETQ.

The chain joins TRBV6-6 to TRBJ1-1; D is unresolved. The CDR3 has 11 residues. CDR1 MNHNY and CDR2 SVGAGI come from the germline V gene (reference sequence). V lost 0 bases and J 6 bases, leaving 2 bases between the germline ends. DNA for the CDR3: TGTGCCAGCAGTTACTCATCTGAAGCTTTCTTT. Translating it yields CASSYSSEAFF.

The V and J genes are TRBV9 and TRBJ1-1; D unresolved. This CDR3 has 18 residues. The V end was cut by 0 bases, the J end by 0 bases, with 18 bases between. Germline V CDR1 and CDR2: SGDLS, YYNGEE. The CDR3 nucleotides read TGTGCCAGCAGCGTAGGGAGCGGACTGGGAGCGATGAACACTGAAGCTTTCTTT. It specifies CASSVGSGLGAMNTEAFF.

The V call is TRBV3-1, the J call TRBJ1-5; 7 bases fit TRBD1. Germline CDR1 is LGHDT and CDR2 is YNNKEL (reference sequence). Trimming removed 2 bases from V and 11 bases from J; junction bases left unmatched: 3. The CDR3 runs to 12 residues. CDR3 region: CASSQQGEAQHF. The CDR3 nucleotides are TGTGCCAGCAGCCAACAGGGGGAAGCCCAGCATTTT.

This clonotype showed up many times. The chain combines TRBV12-3 or TRBV12-4 with TRBJ1-1; D gene unclear. V was cut by 8 bases and J by 1 base, with 14 bases left in between. The CDR3 has 14 amino acids. CDR3 amino acids: CASSLPGRNTEAFF. CDR3 coding DNA: TGTGCCAGCTCCTTACCGGGGAGGAACACTGAAGCTTTCTTT.

This clonotype has more than one count but fewer than ten. The chain employs TRBV7-9 and TRBJ1-4; D remains ambiguous. Trimming took 5 bases from V and 3 from J, leaving 10 bases between them. Germline CDR1 reads SEHNR; CDR2 reads FQNEAQ (reference sequence). This CDR3 has 14 residues. In DNA form, the CDR3 reads TGTGCCAGCAGCATGGTTCGGCCTAATGAAAAACTGTTTTTT. It translates to CASSMVRPNEKLFF.

This clonotype was detected a few times. V usage is TRBV5-1 and J usage is TRBJ1-6; 8 bases are a match to TRBD1. The CDR3 is 15 residues long. The V segment lost 0 bases and the J segment 9 bases; nucleotides outside the gene matches: 5. Germline V gives CDR1 SGHRS, CDR2 YFSETQ. The DNA of the CDR3 is TGCGCCAGCAGCTTGGAGACAGGGGACGGTTCACCCCTCCACTTT. Encoded protein: CASSLETGDGSPLHF. Drawing the rest from reference TRBV5-1 and TRBJ1-6, the complete variable domain is KAGVTQTPRYLIKTRGQQVTLSCSPISGHRSVSWYQQTPGQGLQFLFEYFSETQRNKGNFPGRFSGRQFSNSRSEMNVSTLELGDSALYLCASSLETGDGSPLHFGNGTRLTVT.

This rearrangement joins TRBV18 to TRBJ1-2; no clear D gene. The CDR3 is 13 amino acids. From germline, CDR1 is KGHSH and CDR2 LQKENI. Trimming removed 6 bases from V and 4 bases from J, with 12 bases in between. Here the CDR3 DNA reads TGTGCCAGCTCTCCCCGAGAAGGCTATGGCTACACCTTC. Translation gives CASSPREGYGYTF.

This clonotype has a handful of counts. This chain links TRBV6-5 with TRBJ1-5; maybe TRBD1 (6 bases). The ends were cut back, 0 bases at V and 7 bases at J, with 10 bases in the middle. Germline loops: CDR1 MNHEY, CDR2 SVGAGI. The CDR3 sequence is 14 residues long. The CDR3 reads CASSYSGGVQPQHF. The CDR3 nucleotides read TGTGCCAGCAGTTACTCAGGGGGGGTGCAGCCCCAGCATTTT.

This clonotype has only a few counts. The chain recombines TRBV7-8 with TRBJ2-3; D is possibly TRBD2 (5 bases). The CDR3 sequence is 14 residues long. CDR1 is SGHVS and CDR2 is FQNEAQ in the germline V gene. V was cut by 5 bases and J by 3 bases, with 12 bases left in between. CDR3 sequence (DNA): TGTGCCAGCAGCGACCGGAGGAGGACAGATACGCAGTATTTT. It is translated as CASSDRRRTDTQYF.

This clonotype is classed as medium-sized. The chain links TRBV20-1 to TRBJ2-2, with 7 bases fitting TRBD1. Germline lookup yields CDR1 DFQATT and CDR2 SNEGSKA (reference sequence). There are 14 residues in the CDR3. The J segment lost 3 bases and the V segment lost 3 bases, leaving 4 bases of the junction unmatched. The CDR3 nucleotides are TGCAGTGCTAGTAAGACAGGGTACACCGGGGAGCTGTTTTTT. It specifies CSASKTGYTGELFF.

Relative to its sample, this clonotype is medium-sized. V gene TRBV5-6 combines with J gene TRBJ2-7, with TRBD1 matching 9 bases. The CDR3 extends over 15 amino acids. Germline lookup yields CDR1 SGHDT and CDR2 YYEEEE. After removal of 3 bases from V and 4 bases from J, the junction contained 8 bases not matched to a gene. In DNA, the CDR3 is TGTGCCAGCAGCTCGCGACAGGGGGAGGTGTACGAGCAGTACGTC. Translated: CASSSRQGEVYEQYV.

This chain connects TRBV5-8 to TRBJ1-5; D remains unclear. V lost 0 bases to trimming and J lost 4 bases, with 11 bases between them. This CDR3 region has 15 residues. CDR1 is SGHTS and CDR2 is YDEGEE in the germline V gene. The CDR3 loop reads CASSLGGWINQPQHF. Written as DNA, the CDR3 is TGTGCCAGCAGCTTGGGTGGCTGGATTAATCAGCCCCAGCATTTT.